These 25 T cell receptor beta chains were sequenced from one sample in a study of siplizumab effects on memory and regulatory T cells. Only in-frame clones appear in the TCRdb table, and some are missing; sequencing was by immunoSEQ multiplex PCR. The sample includes about 50,000 clones, about 94% of them seen just once. The sequencing input was CD8+ T cells sorted from blood. All receptors derive from a human donor in good health.

This sequence joins TRBV11-1 and TRBJ1-1; D unclear. Germline V gives CDR1 SGHAT, CDR2 FQDESV (reference sequence). Trimming took 0 bases from V and 4 from J, leaving 12 bases between them. The CDR3 has 15 residues. CDR3 loop: CASSLARAGFTEAFF. The DNA for the CDR3 is TGTGCCAGCAGCTTAGCGCGGGCGGGGTTCACTGAAGCTTTCTTT.

The rearrangement links TRBV28 to TRBJ2-1; possibly TRBD1 for D (6 bases). Trimming took 5 bases from V and 1 from J, leaving 12 bases between them. The CDR3 runs to 15 residues. Germline V gene sequence: CDR1 MDHEN, CDR2 SYDVKM. The CDR3 here is CASSTTGSSYNEQFF. CDR3 DNA sequence: TGTGCCAGCAGTACTACAGGGAGTTCCTACAATGAGCAGTTCTTC.

V gene TRBV7-8 combines with J gene TRBJ2-7; D is possibly TRBD2 (6 bases). The V end lost 2 bases, the J end lost 2 bases, and 13 bases lay between the germline ends. The CDR3 length is 15 residues. Germline lookup yields CDR1 SGHVS and CDR2 FQNEAQ. CDR3 sequence reads: CASSLYGGETYEQYF. The CDR3, as DNA: TGTGCCAGCAGCTTATATGGCGGGGAAACCTACGAGCAGTACTTC.

The chain employs TRBV7-8 and TRBJ2-2; no firm D call. The CDR3 loop spans 14 amino acids. The germline V gene encodes CDR1 SGHVS and CDR2 FQNEAQ. V was cut by 8 bases and J by 1 base, with 11 bases left in between. This CDR3 is CASSGHRNTGELFF. The CDR3 DNA follows: TGTGCCAGCTCTGGCCACAGGAACACCGGGGAGCTGTTTTTT. The complete variable domain, with remaining parts taken from reference TRBV7-8 and TRBJ2-2, reads GAGVSQSPRYKVAKRGQDVALRCDPISGHVSLFWYQQALGQGPEFLTYFQNEAQLDKSGLPSDRFFAERPEGSVSTLKIQRTQQEDSAVYLCASSGHRNTGELFFGEGSRLTVL.

The V gene is TRBV18, the J gene TRBJ2-1; D ambiguous. The CDR3 is 14 amino acids. V lost 4 bases, J lost 0 bases, and 7 bases lay in between. CDR1 is KGHSH and CDR2 is LQKENI in the germline V gene. The CDR3, as DNA: TGTGCCAGCTCACATAGATCCTCCTACAATGAGCAGTTCTTC. Residues: CASSHRSSYNEQFF.

The chain recombines TRBV28 with TRBJ2-7; 9 bases match TRBD1. CDR3 length equals 17 residues. V lost 6 bases to trimming and J lost 6 bases; unmatched junction nucleotides: 18. Germline CDR1 reads MDHEN; CDR2 reads SYDVKM. The CDR3 is CASRYYPIRTGEGEQYF. The DNA of the CDR3 is TGTGCCAGCAGGTACTATCCGATCCGGACAGGGGAGGGCGAGCAGTACTTC.

This chain uses TRBV30 with TRBJ2-3; D ambiguous. CDR3 length equals 14 residues. From germline, CDR1 is GTSNPN and CDR2 SVGIG (reference sequence). V was shortened by 2 bases and J by 7 bases, with 16 bases between the two germline ends. CDR3 in amino acids: CAWSNQVRVNTQYF. CDR3 nucleotide sequence: TGTGCCTGGAGTAATCAGGTTCGTGTGAATACGCAGTATTTT.

The J gene is TRBJ2-1, the V gene TRBV29-1, with D possibly being TRBD1 or TRBD2 (5 bases each). Trimming shortened V by 3 bases and J by 4 bases, and 10 bases separated the two germline ends. There are 13 residues in the CDR3. Germline V gene sequence: CDR1 SQVTM, CDR2 ANQGSEA. CDR3: CSVDPGAYNEQFF. The DNA for the CDR3 is TGCAGCGTTGACCCCGGGGCTTACAATGAGCAGTTCTTC.

This chain connects TRBV7-8 to TRBJ2-7, with D perhaps TRBD2 (5 bases). This CDR3 comprises 17 residues. CDR1 is SGHVS, CDR2 FQNEAQ, per germline. Trimming took 2 bases from V and 5 from J, leaving 22 bases between them. DNA for the CDR3: TGTGCCAGCAGCTTAAACGTGTGGAAGGTATCTAGCCACGAGCAGTACTTC. Translated, it gives CASSLNVWKVSSHEQYF.

This clone showed up just a few times. The CDR3 region has the DNA TGCAGCGTTGTTGGAGGTCAAGAGGGCACAGATACGCAGTATTTT. Its translation is CSVVGGQEGTDTQYF. The V gene is TRBV29-1, the J gene TRBJ2-3, with D maybe TRBD2 (5 bases). V lost 4 bases, J lost 1 base, and 15 bases lay in between. Germline values: CDR1 SQVTM, CDR2 ANQGSEA. This CDR3 spans 15 amino acids.

This clone was observed a single time. The rearrangement joins TRBV11-2 to TRBJ2-5; no clear D gene. Germline CDR1 and CDR2: SGHAT and FQNNGV. The CDR3 is 13 residues long. V lost 5 bases and J 2 bases, leaving 9 bases between the germline ends. CDR3 sequence reads: CASSRAEQETQYF. CDR3 nucleotide sequence: TGTGCCAGCAGCAGGGCAGAGCAAGAGACCCAGTACTTC.

The chain is built from TRBV5-6 and TRBJ1-1; D is unresolved. From germline, CDR1 is SGHDT and CDR2 YYEEEE. The CDR3 totals 13 residues. Trimming pared 5 bases from V and 4 bases from J, leaving 12 bases between. CDR3 DNA: TGTGCCAGCAGTCGGGCCGGGGTCACTGAAGCTTTCTTT. Translating gives CASSRAGVTEAFF.

The chain links TRBV9 to TRBJ2-3; no reliable D call. The CDR3 runs to 14 residues. Germline V gene data show CDR1 as SGDLS and CDR2 as YYNGEE. V lost 0 bases and J 6 bases, leaving 11 bases between the germline ends. The CDR3 DNA is TGTGCCAGCAGCGTAGACCAGGTTGGGGATACGCAGTATTTT. It codes for CASSVDQVGDTQYF.

The CDR3 DNA reads TGTGCCTGGATAGTTCACAGCAACTATGGCTACACCTTC. Protein: CAWIVHSNYGYTF. The chain combines TRBV30 with TRBJ1-2, with unresolved D. Germline V CDR1 and CDR2: GTSNPN, SVGIG (reference sequence). V lost 4 bases and J lost 2, with 11 bases in between. The CDR3 contains 13 residues.

The chain employs TRBV18 and TRBJ2-7; D uncertain. The CDR3 has 13 amino acids. In germline, CDR1 is KGHSH, CDR2 LQKENI. V was pared by 4 bases and J by 3 bases, with 10 bases between. The CDR3 nucleotides are TGTGCCAGCTCACTCGGAAAACGCTACGAGCAGTACTTC. It yields the protein CASSLGKRYEQYF.

The genes are TRBV21-1 and TRBJ2-1; the listed D gene, TRBD2, was not tested against the DNA. TRBV21-1 corresponds to a pseudogene. The CDR3 loop spans 16 amino acids. The CDR3 DNA is TGTGCCAGCCCCCGAAGCGGGACGGGCTCCTACAATGAGCAGTTCTTC. It specifies CASPRSGTGSYNEQFF.

The rearrangement uses TRBV29-1 and TRBJ2-1; D not resolved. Germline-derived CDR1 and CDR2 are SQVTM and ANQGSEA. The V end lost 2 bases, the J end lost 6 bases, and 14 bases lay between the germline ends. The CDR3 has 14 amino acids. The CDR3, as DNA: TGCAGCGTTGAAAGGGATAGCCCACTCAATGAGCAGTTCTTC. Translating it yields CSVERDSPLNEQFF.

The chain recombines TRBV27 with TRBJ1-5; D is undetermined. With 5 bases removed from V and 4 bases from J, the gap between germline ends came to 12 bases. Looked up from germline, CDR1 is MNHEY and CDR2 is SMNVEV (reference sequence). This CDR3 comprises 14 residues. CDR3 region: CASSVGMGNQPQHF. Written as DNA, the CDR3 is TGTGCCAGCAGTGTGGGAATGGGTAATCAGCCCCAGCATTTT.

The rearrangement uses TRBV19 and TRBJ1-2, with unresolved D. Trimming shortened V by 7 bases and J by 4 bases, and 19 bases separated the two germline ends. The CDR3 is 15 residues long. The germline V gene has CDR1 LNHDA and CDR2 SQIVND (reference sequence). CDR3 sequence (DNA): TGTGCCAGTACCTATCGACCGCCCGGGAGCTATGGCTACACCTTC. Its protein product is CASTYRPPGSYGYTF.

The chain is built from TRBV19 and TRBJ2-5; 12 bases are shared with TRBD2. The J segment lost 4 bases and the V segment lost 6 bases, leaving 6 bases of the junction unmatched. The CDR3 is made up of 15 amino acids. The germline gives CDR1 LNHDA, CDR2 SQIVND (reference sequence). In DNA form, the CDR3 reads TGTGCCAGTAGCCCGGGACTAGCGGGTTCAGAGACCCAGTACTTC. As protein: CASSPGLAGSETQYF.

This chain connects TRBV4-1 to TRBJ2-1; D uncertain. This CDR3 is built from 15 residues. Germline values: CDR1 MGHRA, CDR2 YSYEKL. Trimming took 1 base from V and 5 from J, leaving 12 bases between them. CDR3 in amino acids: CASSQVDKMNNEQFF. The CDR3 DNA follows: TGCGCCAGCAGCCAAGTAGATAAGATGAACAATGAGCAGTTCTTC.

In its sample, this clone was seen once. The DNA of the CDR3 is TGTGCCAGCAGCGTAGGGGGAACCGGGCGGTCCCTCCACTTT. Protein sequence: CASSVGGTGRSLHF. The gene calls are TRBV9 and TRBJ1-6; unclear D gene. V lost 0 bases and J lost 14, with 15 bases in between. This CDR3 has 14 residues. Per germline, CDR1 SGDLS and CDR2 YYNGEE.

This clone was seen only once. V usage is TRBV9 and J usage is TRBJ2-2, with D hard to call. Germline assignment: CDR1 SGDLS and CDR2 YYNGEE. Trimming removed 1 base from V and 2 bases from J, with 21 bases in between. The CDR3 runs to 19 residues. The CDR3: CASSVQGLGWSLNTGELFF. CDR3 DNA sequence: TGTGCCAGCAGCGTACAAGGATTAGGCTGGTCCCTTAACACCGGGGAGCTGTTTTTT.

The chain recombines TRBV10-3 with TRBJ1-5, with D hard to call. The V end lost 2 bases, the J end lost 4 bases, and 6 bases lay between the germline ends. Germline V CDR1 and CDR2: ENHRY, SYGVKD. This CDR3 has 13 residues. CDR3 residues: CAISEPHNQPQHF. The CDR3 coding sequence is TGTGCCATCAGTGAGCCGCATAATCAGCCCCAGCATTTT.

This clone appeared once. This sample includes further DNA sequences coding for the same CDR3. V is TRBV7-9 and J is TRBJ1-1, with no clear D. CDR1 is SEHNR, CDR2 FQNEAQ, per germline (reference sequence). CDR3 length equals 13 residues. V was shortened by 0 bases and J by 8 bases, with 10 bases between the two germline ends. CDR3 amino acids: CASSLADANEAFF. The CDR3 DNA follows: TGTGCCAGCAGCTTAGCAGACGCGAACGAAGCTTTCTTT.